The present entry profiles one TCR beta chain with its context. This record belongs to a study of blood T cell repertoires in COVID-19. Germline V gene sequence: CDR1 MGHRA, CDR2 YSYEKL. V lost 1 base to trimming and J lost 8 bases, with 11 bases between them. The CDR3 totals 13 residues. Per the study methods: Amplified reference gene primers provided the basis for estimating nucleated cell counts. TCRdb's copy holds only in-frame clones and misses some; the assay was immunoSEQ multiplex PCR. Clone size and the V and J calls come from that table; the DNA yielded D and trimming. Among 200,000 to 250,000 clones listed, 80% to 85% were seen once.

This TCR derives from a young man with active or convalescent COVID-19. The specimen sequenced was peripheral blood. The gene calls are TRBV4-1 and TRBJ1-2; no reliable D call. The CDR3 nucleotides read TGCGCCAGCAGCCAAGTGTCTTTCTACGGCTACACCTTC. Its translation is CASSQVSFYGYTF.